This T cell receptor (beta chain) came from a study of blood T cell repertoires in COVID-19. The protocol was immunoSEQ multiplex PCR, while the TCRdb copy is restricted to in-frame clones and leaves out a portion. The data show 410,000 or so clones, 75% to 90% seen once. This clone was recorded once. Other DNA sequences in the same sample also yield this CDR3. CDR1 MDHEN and CDR2 SYDVKM come from the germline V gene. V was clipped by 5 bases and J by 4 bases, with 11 bases between them. The CDR3 loop spans 13 amino acids. The clonotype comes from a woman aged 40 to 55 with COVID-19, enrolled during active disease. The rearrangement joins TRBV28 to TRBJ1-2; D is possibly TRBD1 (5 bases). Input material: peripheral blood. CDR3 loop: CASSPPGGYGYTF. In DNA, the CDR3 is TGTGCCAGCAGTCCCCCCGGGGGCTATGGCTACACCTTC.